One and the same sample provided the 18 T cell receptor beta chains below, sequenced in a study of tumor and adjacent non-tumor tissue in lung cancer. No cell sorting was done before RNA was extracted from the tissue. A modified ARM-PCR protocol with three rounds of nested PCR amplified TCRbeta. One entry per CDR3 protein results from TCRdb running MiXCR on the multiplex PCR reads. The sample contains more than 90,000 distinct CDR3 sequences, about 70% of which appear only once. Sample: lung tumor tissue. These receptor sequences come from a man between 60 and 75 years old with non-small cell lung cancer.

A few counts support this clonotype. Because it lacks the conserved phenylalanine or tryptophan at the end, this CDR3 is likely a read error. The gene calls are TRBV6-6 and TRBJ1-1, with a tentative D call TRBD1 (6 bases). The CDR3 is made up of 15 amino acids. CDR1 and CDR2 (germline): MNHNY, SVGAGI (reference sequence). The V end was cut by 5 bases, the J end by 4 bases, with 17 bases between. In nucleotides, the CDR3 is TGTGCCAGCAGTACTCCGGCAGGGGAGGTCACTGAAGCTTTCTCT. This sequence encodes CASSTPAGEVTEAFS.

As regards this clonotype: A much bigger clone sits one base away, suggesting this may be a read error. The CDR3 region is CAWSVGDRNTEAFF. As DNA, the CDR3 is TGTGCCTGGAGTGTGGGGGACAGGAACACTGAAGCTTTCTTT. The rearrangement joins TRBV30 to TRBJ1-1; 7 positions match TRBD1. This CDR3 has 14 amino acids. Germline V gene data show CDR1 as GTSNPN and CDR2 as SVGIG (reference sequence). Unmatched junction bases numbered 2, after V lost 0 bases and J lost 1 base.

On this clonotype: Sequence at one end of the junction differs from germline and may be a read error. This sequence joins TRBV7-9 and TRBJ2-3, with TRBD1 matching 7 bases. CDR3 length equals 14 residues. CDR1 is SEHNR, CDR2 FQNEAQ, per germline (reference sequence). The DNA for the CDR3 is TGTGCCAGCAGCTTATTAGGGGGCACAGATAGGCAGTATTTT. It is translated as CASSLLGGTDRQYF.

This clonotype was seen once. The gene calls are TRBV4-3 and TRBJ2-3, with 10 bases lining up with TRBD1. V shed 3 bases, J shed 1 base, and the junction held 16 bases outside the gene matches. Germline CDR1 reads LGHNA; CDR2 reads YSLEER. The CDR3 totals 20 residues. The CDR3 DNA reads TGCGCCAGCAGCCAGTATCTAAATATGGGACAGGGGTGGGGCACAGATACGCAGTATTTT. Amino acids: CASSQYLNMGQGWGTDTQYF.

This clonotype was seen more than once but under ten times. A much larger clone lies a single base off, so this may be a read error. The rearrangement links TRBV28 to TRBJ1-5, with D possibly TRBD1 on 5 matching bases. The germline gives CDR1 MDHEN, CDR2 SYDVKM. The length of the CDR3 is 14 residues. The DNA of the CDR3 is TGTGTCAGCAGTTTTCAAGGGGGCAATCAGCCCCAGCATTTT. This codes for CVSSFQGGNQPQHF.

Comments on this clonotype: Just one base apart from a much larger clone, this may be a read error. The chain has TRBV20-1 and TRBJ2-1; 8 bases match TRBD2. J gave up 5 bases and V 6 bases, and 12 bases lay outside the gene matches. The CDR3 covers 15 residues. Germline loops: CDR1 DFQATT, CDR2 SNEGSKA (reference sequence). CDR3 in amino acids: CSAPPLAGRNNEQFF. CDR3 bases: TGCAGTGCGCCACCTTTAGCGGGGAGGAACAATGAGCAGTTCTTC.

This clonotype occurred once. One end of the junction fails to match germline, which may point to a read error. The V call is TRBV25-1, the J call TRBJ2-7; TRBD1 is a possible D gene (5 bases). This CDR3 has 13 residues. Per germline, CDR1 MGHDK and CDR2 SYGVNS. The CDR3 DNA is TGTGCCATCCAGAAGGCAGGGAACTACGAGCGGTACTTC. Its translation: CAIQKAGNYERYF.

Turning to this clonotype: A read error may explain this, as a much larger clone is one base away. The J gene is TRBJ2-1, the V gene TRBV7-2; the D gene is possibly TRBD2 (5 bases). CDR3 length: 16 residues. Germline assignment: CDR1 SGHTA and CDR2 FQGNSA. CDR3 region: CAGSLFSAGLNNEQFF. CDR3 DNA sequence: TGTGCCGGCAGCCTTTTCTCTGCGGGTCTGAACAATGAGCAGTTCTTC.

This rearrangement joins TRBV30 to TRBJ2-1; possible D gene TRBD2, 6 bases. Trimming shortened V by 8 bases and J by 6 bases, and 20 bases separated the two germline ends. The germline V gene encodes CDR1 GTSNPN and CDR2 SVGIG (reference sequence). The CDR3 has 14 amino acids. In nucleotides, the CDR3 is TGTGCCCGGACGCCTGGTAGCGGCCTCAATGAGCAGTTCTTC. Translation: CARTPGSGLNEQFF.

J is TRBJ2-5 and V is TRBV25-1, with a tentative D call TRBD1 (5 bases). Germline V gene lookup returns CDR1 MGHDK and CDR2 SYGVNS. The CDR3 is 11 residues long. The germline V and J ends were trimmed by 3 bases and 8 bases, with 7 bases remaining between them. CDR3 sequence (DNA): TGTGCCAGCAGTGATCAGGGAACCCAGTACTTC. As protein: CASSDQGTQYF.

Of note for this clonotype: At one end the junction does not follow the germline gene, possibly because of a read error. J is TRBJ1-6 and V is TRBV4-2; possible D gene TRBD1, 5 bases. There are 16 residues in the CDR3. Germline lookup yields CDR1 LGHNA and CDR2 YNFKEQ. In nucleotides, the CDR3 is TGTGCCAGCATCCAAGAGTTCTCGGACAATAATTCACCCCTCCACTTT. Encoded protein: CASIQEFSDNNSPLHF.

In this sample, this clonotype turned up a few times. V usage is TRBV14 and J usage is TRBJ2-7; maybe TRBD2 (6 bases). The germline CDR1 and CDR2 sequences are SGHDN and FVKESK. CDR3 length equals 13 residues. The V end lost 1 base, the J end lost 12 bases, and 16 bases lay between the germline ends. The CDR3, as DNA: TGTGCCAGCAGCCAAGTGGGGAGGAACGAGTCGTACTTC. Translated, it gives CASSQVGRNESYF.

V is TRBV11-3 and J is TRBJ2-7; 10 nucleotides line up with TRBD2. CDR1 and CDR2 (germline): SGHNT, YENEEA. The CDR3 is 14 amino acids. The junction had 6 bases not matched to a gene; V was cut back by 3 bases and J by 7 bases. CDR3 in DNA: TGTGCCAGCAGCTTGGGACTAGCGTCGGGGGAGCAGTACTTC. It encodes CASSLGLASGEQYF.

This clonotype was recorded many times. The chain joins TRBV29-1 to TRBJ2-5, with D possibly matching TRBD1 (6 bases). With 2 bases removed from V and 5 bases from J, the gap between germline ends came to 15 bases. The CDR3 is 14 amino acids. From germline, CDR1 is SQVTM and CDR2 ANQGSEA. CDR3 in amino acids: CSVEIQGLGETQYF. In nucleotides, the CDR3 is TGCAGCGTTGAAATACAGGGTTTGGGGGAGACCCAGTACTTC.

Concerning this clonotype: The conserved final phenylalanine or tryptophan is absent from the CDR3, which likely points to a read error. No DNA is shown, since the ends of the CDR3 on it are uncertain; the CDR3 is the one TCRdb lists. This sequence joins TRBV11-2 and TRBJ2-1. The CDR3 comprises 16 residues, both ends counted. The germline V gene has CDR1 SGHAT and CDR2 FQNNGV. The CDR3 reads CVSSLERRSSYNEQSS.

In regard to this clonotype: One junction end does not reproduce the germline sequence, and a read error may be involved. The chain couples TRBV5-6 to TRBJ2-7; no definite D call. The CDR3 loop spans 15 amino acids. Germline-derived CDR1 and CDR2 are SGHDT and YYEEEE. CDR3 DNA: TGTGCCAGAAGCTTGACCGGGTCTACCGGCTACGAACAGTACTTC. Translation: CARSLTGSTGYEQYF.

Of note for this clonotype: A much larger clone differs from this one at a single base, so this may be a read error. This is likely a read error, given that the CDR3 carries no conserved phenylalanine or tryptophan at its end. The chain employs TRBV7-9 and TRBJ2-7; possible D gene TRBD2, 6 bases. This CDR3 has 15 amino acids. Trimming cost V 5 bases and J 1 base, with 15 bases left between them. Germline values: CDR1 SEHNR, CDR2 FQNEAQ (reference sequence). CDR3 protein: CASSPRPTSSYEQYY. CDR3 in DNA: TGTGCCAGCAGCCCCCGTCCGACTAGTTCCTACGAGCAGTACTAC.

As concerns this clonotype: A much larger clonotype is one base distant, so this may be a read error. The chain is built from TRBV19 and TRBJ2-1, with 7 bases that match TRBD1. Germline V gives CDR1 LNHDA, CDR2 SQIVND (reference sequence). V trimming: 7 bases; J trimming: 0 bases; junction bases outside the gene matches: 6. The CDR3 is 15 amino acids. The CDR3 coding sequence is TGTGCCAGTAACCAACAGGGGATCTCCTACAATGAGCAGTTCTTC. It specifies CASNQQGISYNEQFF. Complete variable domain (other parts from reference TRBV19 and TRBJ2-1): DGGITQSPKYLFRKEGQNVTLSCEQNLNHDAMYWYRQDPGQGLRLIYYSQIVNDFQKGDIAEGYSVSREKKESFPLTVTSAQKNPTAFYLCASNQQGISYNEQFFGPGTRLTVL.